This TCR beta chain was observed in a study of identical twins. A universal primer site arose from template switching, and cDNA bore unique molecular identifiers. MiXCR, applied by TCRdb to the 5' RACE reads, yields one record per CDR3 protein. The profile shows 310,000 or so distinct CDR3 sequences, nearly 9.5% of them singletons. This clonotype was picked up a small number of times. Its antigen is undetermined. The study's findings and limits: Abundant beta clonotypes from cord blood bore fewer insertions; memory repertoires lacked this pattern. The study drew conclusions from cross-sectional statistical analysis, not from following the same donors. Sharing of beta out-of-frame sequences by twins showed a weaker excess.

This sample also appeared in a second study, on yellow fever vaccine responses in identical twins.

The TCR was taken from a woman aged 18-29 years in good health. The sequencing input was CD8+ T cells sorted from blood.

This CDR3 is CASSYSGGGTGELFF. The CDR3 bases are TGTGCCAGCAGTTATAGCGGAGGGGGAACCGGGGAGCTGTTTTTT. The rearrangement links TRBV6-5 to TRBJ2-2, with D perhaps TRBD1 or TRBD2 (6 bases each). Per germline, CDR1 MNHEY and CDR2 SVGAGI. V gave up 3 bases and J gave up 5 bases, with 13 bases separating them. This CDR3 region has 15 residues.